The 32 T cell receptor beta chains below all came from one sample that was sequenced in a study of blood T cells in healthy people across ages. Next came a second PCR, run for roughly 6 to 11 cycles, which used a sample-barcoded 5' primer along with a J-beta primer mix. TCRdb re-called the 5' RACE reads with MiXCR, one entry per CDR3 protein. The sample shows hundreds of thousands of distinct CDR3 sequences, more than 40% of them seen only once. Sequenced: blood. These TCRs come from a woman aged 60-75 years in good health.

The CDR3 reads CASSQRSGLEQFF. The CDR3 nucleotides are TGTGCCAGCAGCCAACGGTCCGGTCTCGAGCAGTTCTTC. This sequence joins TRBV3-1 and TRBJ2-1; D unresolved. Trimming shortened V by 2 bases and J by 10 bases, and 12 bases separated the two germline ends. CDR3 length: 13 amino acids. CDR1 is LGHDT, CDR2 YNNKEL, per germline (reference sequence).

This clonotype was seen only a few times. A junction end diverges from the germline sequence, so it may reflect a read error. The gene calls are TRBV3-1 and TRBJ2-5; a weak D match, TRBD1 (6 bases). This CDR3 contains 15 residues. Germline V gene data show CDR1 as LGHDT and CDR2 as YNNKEL (reference sequence). This CDR3 is CTSSQAGQSQETQYF. The DNA for the CDR3 is TGTACCAGCAGCCAAGCCGGACAGAGCCAAGAGACCCAGTACTTC.

For this clonotype: The germline gene is not matched at one end of the junction; a read error may be the cause. V usage is TRBV10-3 and J usage is TRBJ2-7; TRBD1 aligns across 8 bases. The CDR3 contains 17 residues. Germline CDR1 ENHRY, CDR2 SYGVKD. The CDR3 sequence is CAISESRGTGGSYGQYF. CDR3 nucleotide sequence: TGTGCCATCAGTGAGTCCAGGGGGACAGGAGGCAGCTACGGGCAGTACTTC.

This clonotype was recorded many times. Compared with germline, one end of the junction differs, possibly owing to a read error. This chain uses TRBV5-1 with TRBJ2-7; D may be TRBD1 (5 bases). The length of the CDR3 is 14 residues. Germline assignment: CDR1 SGHRS and CDR2 YFSETQ. The CDR3 is CASGLGLNLYEQYF. The CDR3 DNA follows: TGCGCCAGCGGCTTGGGGCTCAACTTGTACGAGCAGTACTTC.

The gene calls are TRBV19 and TRBJ1-4; D unclear. This CDR3 spans 11 amino acids. V shed 5 bases and J shed 12 bases, with 10 bases lying between them. Germline V gene sequence: CDR1 LNHDA, CDR2 SQIVND (reference sequence). The CDR3 region has the DNA TGTGCCAGTAGTCCGAGTCAGCAACTGTTTTTT. Translated: CASSPSQQLFF.

The CDR3 here is CRAGGTEAFF. The CDR3 DNA reads as TGCAGGGCAGGGGGTACTGAAGCTTTCTTT. The chain employs TRBV29-1 and TRBJ1-1; 7 bases fit TRBD1. The CDR3 loop spans 10 amino acids. Germline values: CDR1 SQVTM, CDR2 ANQGSEA. Complete variable domain (other parts from reference TRBV29-1 and TRBJ1-1): SAVISQKPSRDICQRGTSLTIQCQVDSQVTMMFWYRQQPGQSLTLIATANQGSEATYESGFVIDKFPISRPNLTFSTLTVSNMSPEDSSIYLCRAGGTEAFFGQGTRLTVV.

J is TRBJ1-2 and V is TRBV6-4; no definite D call. V lost 0 bases to trimming and J lost 6 bases, with 8 bases between them. CDR3 length: 13 amino acids. Germline assignment: CDR1 MRHNA and CDR2 SNTAGT. This CDR3 is CASSDSTVDGYTF. CDR3 coding DNA: TGTGCCAGCAGTGACTCGACGGTCGATGGCTACACCTTC.

This clonotype appeared a few times. This rearrangement joins TRBV7-2 to TRBJ2-3; unclear D gene. Looked up from germline, CDR1 is SGHTA and CDR2 is FQGNSA. Between the trimmed V and J ends, which lost 1 base and 0 bases, there was a span of 8 bases. The CDR3 is made up of 15 amino acids. Here the CDR3 reads CASSLDGKSTDTQYF. The CDR3, as DNA: TGTGCCAGCAGCTTAGATGGGAAAAGCACAGATACGCAGTATTTT.

Regarding this clonotype: This sequence may be a read error, since a much larger clone differs from it by one base. The chain is built from TRBV12-5 and TRBJ2-6; 7 bases line up with TRBD1. The CDR3 is 21 residues long. CDR1 and CDR2 (germline): LGHNT, FRNRAP. CDR3 region: CASGLPHKWTGPYSGADVLTF. CDR3 coding DNA: TGTGCTAGTGGTTTGCCGCACAAATGGACAGGCCCTTACTCTGGGGCCGACGTCCTGACTTTC.

This clonotype appeared many times. The chain links TRBV18 to TRBJ2-6, with TRBD1 as a possible D gene (6 bases). The germline gives CDR1 KGHSH, CDR2 LQKENI. This CDR3 contains 15 residues. V lost 8 bases and J 4 bases, leaving 15 bases between the germline ends. CDR3 nucleotide sequence: TGTGCCAGCAGTCCACAGGGTTCCGGGGCCAACGTCCTGACTTTC. Translation: CASSPQGSGANVLTF.

The chain combines TRBV7-2 with TRBJ2-1; perhaps TRBD1 as D (6 bases). This CDR3 comprises 14 residues. V lost 1 base, J lost 9 bases, and 13 bases lay in between. Germline CDR1 is SGHTA and CDR2 is FQGNSA. The CDR3 region is CASSLGGRWVEQFF. The CDR3 nucleotides read TGTGCCAGCAGCTTAGGGGGGCGGTGGGTTGAGCAGTTCTTC.

J is TRBJ2-1 and V is TRBV20-1, with D unclear. The germline gives CDR1 DFQATT, CDR2 SNEGSKA (reference sequence). There are 16 residues in the CDR3. Trimming stripped 3 bases from V and 3 bases from J, with 18 bases between. The chain's CDR3 is CSASGPGGSGYNEQFF. The DNA of the CDR3 is TGCAGTGCTAGTGGCCCGGGCGGCTCGGGCTACAATGAGCAGTTCTTC.

This clonotype occurred a few times. The chain joins TRBV12-3 or TRBV12-4 to TRBJ1-2, with a weak D call TRBD1 (6 bases). The CDR3 has 13 residues. V was shortened by 5 bases and J by 8 bases, with 15 bases between the two germline ends. CDR3 protein: CASSPQGIGGYTF. The CDR3 coding sequence is TGTGCCAGCAGTCCTCAGGGGATTGGCGGCTACACCTTC.

The chain uses TRBV18 and TRBJ2-5; a possible D gene is TRBD1 (6 bases). Germline values: CDR1 KGHSH, CDR2 LQKENI. The V end lost 3 bases, the J end lost 4 bases, and 18 bases lay between the germline ends. This CDR3 is 16 amino acids long. CDR3 sequence reads: CASSPSQGKVGETQYF. In DNA form, the CDR3 reads TGTGCCAGCTCACCTTCTCAGGGGAAGGTTGGAGAGACCCAGTACTTC. Filled out from reference TRBV18 and TRBJ2-5, the complete variable domain reads NAGVMQNPRHLVRRRGQEARLRCSPMKGHSHVYWYRQLPEEGLKFMVYLQKENIIDESGMPKERFSAEFPKEGPSILRIQQVVRGDSAAYFCASSPSQGKVGETQYFGPGTRLLVL.

This clonotype came up a few times. J is TRBJ2-7 and V is TRBV7-2; D gene uncertain. This CDR3 region has 16 residues. CDR1 and CDR2 from the germline V gene are SGHTA and FQGNSA. Trimming shortened V by 0 bases and J by 2 bases, and 14 bases separated the two germline ends. CDR3 in amino acids: CASSLALTAITYEQYF. DNA of the CDR3: TGTGCCAGCAGCTTAGCGTTGACCGCCATTACCTACGAGCAGTACTTC.

This clonotype appeared a few times. The J gene is TRBJ1-6, the V gene TRBV20-1, with D possibly TRBD1 on 5 matching bases. The CDR3 runs to 16 residues. The germline V and J ends were trimmed by 2 bases and 0 bases, with 11 bases remaining between them. The V gene's germline CDR1 is DFQATT and CDR2 SNEGSKA (reference sequence). The CDR3 protein is CSARPDSSSYNSPLHF. In DNA, the CDR3 is TGCAGTGCTAGACCCGACAGTAGCTCCTATAATTCACCCCTCCACTTT.

The chain couples TRBV5-1 to TRBJ2-1, with TRBD2 matching 7 bases. The trim removed 2 bases at V and 4 bases at J, leaving 9 bases unmatched. The CDR3 consists of 16 residues. Germline CDR1 is SGHRS and CDR2 is YFSETQ. CDR3 loop: CASSLKLAAYYNEQFF. CDR3 in DNA: TGCGCCAGCAGCTTAAAGCTAGCGGCCTATTACAATGAGCAGTTCTTC. Filled out from reference TRBV5-1 and TRBJ2-1, the complete variable domain reads KAGVTQTPRYLIKTRGQQVTLSCSPISGHRSVSWYQQTPGQGLQFLFEYFSETQRNKGNFPGRFSGRQFSNSRSEMNVSTLELGDSALYLCASSLKLAAYYNEQFFGPGTRLTVL.

The chain joins TRBV6-5 to TRBJ2-1; 7 positions agree with TRBD1. Germline V gene lookup returns CDR1 MNHEY and CDR2 SVGAGI. The J segment lost 10 bases and the V segment lost 5 bases, leaving 17 bases of the junction unmatched. The CDR3 has 16 amino acids. CDR3 coding DNA: TGTGCCAGCAGTCCTGGTAGGGCGACAGGGTTTTACGAGCAGTTCTTC. Protein sequence: CASSPGRATGFYEQFF.

The chain carries TRBV28 and TRBJ2-3; the D is unclear. The CDR3 is 14 residues long. The V and J ends lost 5 bases and 1 base respectively, with 10 bases between them. The germline CDR1 and CDR2 sequences are MDHEN and SYDVKM. The DNA of the CDR3 is TGTGCCAGCAGTCTGACCTCGCGCACAGATACGCAGTATTTT. Amino acids: CASSLTSRTDTQYF.

This clonotype was observed many times. The chain links TRBV7-3 to TRBJ2-1, with 7 bases lining up with TRBD1. The CDR3 has 15 residues. Trimming cost V 0 bases and J 6 bases; bases outside gene matches: 5. Germline V lookup: CDR1 SGHTA, CDR2 FQGTGA. The CDR3 DNA sequence: TGTGCCAGCAGCTTAACCAGGGGGTCGACCAATGAGCAGTTCTTC. It translates to CASSLTRGSTNEQFF.

The V gene is TRBV6-5, the J gene TRBJ1-1, with 10 bases aligning to TRBD1. CDR3 length: 15 residues. Germline V gene sequence: CDR1 MNHEY, CDR2 SVGAGI. Trimming at V came to 5 bases and at J to 4 bases, leaving 7 bases not matched to a gene. This chain's CDR3 is CASSTRQGAGTEAFF. CDR3 sequence (DNA): TGTGCCAGCAGTACAAGACAGGGGGCCGGCACTGAAGCTTTCTTT.

The genes are TRBV12-5 and TRBJ1-2; tentatively, D is TRBD1 (5 bases). Germline CDR1 LGHNT, CDR2 FRNRAP. The ends were cut back, 2 bases at V and 1 base at J, with 8 bases in the middle. The CDR3 is made up of 14 amino acids. CDR3 nucleotide sequence: TGTGCTAGTGGTTTGACAGGTAGTAACTATGGCTACACCTTC. Residues: CASGLTGSNYGYTF.

This clonotype was counted ten times or more. The chain recombines TRBV7-2 with TRBJ2-5; D remains ambiguous. The V gene's germline CDR1 is SGHTA and CDR2 FQGNSA. With 1 base removed from V and 0 bases from J, the gap between germline ends came to 3 bases. The CDR3 sequence is 13 residues long. CDR3 sequence (DNA): TGTGCCAGCAGCTTAGGACACCAAGAGACCCAGTACTTC. Translation gives CASSLGHQETQYF.

V usage is TRBV7-2 and J usage is TRBJ2-1, with D maybe TRBD1 (6 bases). This CDR3 contains 13 residues. CDR1 and CDR2 (germline): SGHTA, FQGNSA. The V end lost 3 bases, the J end lost 9 bases, and 12 bases lay between the germline ends. The CDR3 DNA reads TGTGCCAGCAGCTTGCAGGGGATCGGTGAGCAGTTCTTC. Translation: CASSLQGIGEQFF.

This sequence joins TRBV5-6 and TRBJ2-5; weak D call: TRBD2 (5 bases). CDR1 SGHDT and CDR2 YYEEEE come from the germline V gene. V gave up 8 bases and J gave up 2 bases, with 16 bases separating them. The CDR3 runs to 14 residues. CDR3 sequence: CASSATGNQETQYF. In DNA, the CDR3 is TGTGCCAGTAGCGCGACCGGGAATCAAGAGACCCAGTACTTC.

The CDR3: CASSLSTSGSAYEQYF. In nucleotides, the CDR3 is TGTGCCAGCAGTTTAAGTACTAGCGGGAGTGCCTACGAGCAGTACTTC. V is TRBV27 and J is TRBJ2-7; 11 nucleotides line up with TRBD2. Germline assignment: CDR1 MNHEY and CDR2 SMNVEV (reference sequence). The CDR3 covers 16 residues. V shed 2 bases and J 2 bases; nucleotides not matched to a gene: 5.

The table lists this clonotype with a few counts. V gene TRBV5-6 combines with J gene TRBJ2-3, with D uncertain. Germline V gene sequence: CDR1 SGHDT, CDR2 YYEEEE. The V end lost 4 bases, the J end lost 0 bases, and 15 bases lay between the germline ends. The CDR3 is 16 amino acids. CDR3 amino acids: CASSPNPGVSTDTQYF. Here the CDR3 DNA reads TGTGCCAGCAGCCCAAATCCCGGAGTTAGCACAGATACGCAGTATTTT.

V gene TRBV9 combines with J gene TRBJ2-5, with D possibly being TRBD2 (7 bases). Between the trimmed V and J ends, which lost 6 bases and 2 bases, there was a span of 23 bases. Germline values: CDR1 SGDLS, CDR2 YYNGEE. The CDR3 is made up of 17 amino acids. In nucleotides, the CDR3 is TGTGCCAGCAACAAAGGGGGGGTAGCTGACGAACAAGAGACCCAGTACTTC. Protein product: CASNKGGVADEQETQYF.

The V gene is TRBV20-1, the J gene TRBJ2-3, with D unclear. V was shortened by 2 bases and J by 0 bases, with 6 bases between the two germline ends. The CDR3 extends over 13 amino acids. Germline V gene lookup returns CDR1 DFQATT and CDR2 SNEGSKA (reference sequence). CDR3 amino acids: CSARQISTDTQYF. The CDR3 DNA reads as TGCAGTGCTAGACAGATTAGCACAGATACGCAGTATTTT.

This sequence joins TRBV7-2 and TRBJ2-4, with TRBD1 matching over 9 bases. The CDR3 covers 13 residues. V trimming: 8 bases; J trimming: 7 bases; junction bases outside the gene matches: 6. The V gene's germline CDR1 is SGHTA and CDR2 FQGNSA. CDR3 residues: CASGGTGRNIQYF. CDR3 coding DNA: TGTGCCAGCGGAGGGACAGGGCGTAACATTCAGTACTTC. The whole variable domain, remainder taken from reference TRBV7-2 and TRBJ2-4, is GAGVSQSPSNKVTEKGKDVELRCDPISGHTALYWYRQSLGQGLEFLIYFQGNSAPDKSGLPSDRFSAERTGGSVSTLTIQRTQQEDSAVYLCASGGTGRNIQYFGAGTRLSVL.

The V call is TRBV6-5, the J call TRBJ1-2; D may be TRBD1 (6 bases). The CDR3 is 12 amino acids. Trimming removed 3 bases at V and 8 bases at J, with 10 bases between. Germline values: CDR1 MNHEY, CDR2 SVGAGI. This CDR3 is CASSYRGAGYTF. DNA for the CDR3: TGTGCCAGCAGTTATAGGGGGGCCGGCTACACCTTC.

This clonotype was observed once. The chain couples TRBV6-5 to TRBJ2-7; D possibly corresponds to TRBD2 (6 bases). The germline V gene encodes CDR1 MNHEY and CDR2 SVGAGI. Trimming removed 5 bases from V and 0 bases from J, with 14 bases in between. The CDR3 has 15 residues. CDR3 bases: TGTGCCAGCAGTCGGGGACTGTTTAACTCCTACGAGCAGTACTTC. This codes for CASSRGLFNSYEQYF.